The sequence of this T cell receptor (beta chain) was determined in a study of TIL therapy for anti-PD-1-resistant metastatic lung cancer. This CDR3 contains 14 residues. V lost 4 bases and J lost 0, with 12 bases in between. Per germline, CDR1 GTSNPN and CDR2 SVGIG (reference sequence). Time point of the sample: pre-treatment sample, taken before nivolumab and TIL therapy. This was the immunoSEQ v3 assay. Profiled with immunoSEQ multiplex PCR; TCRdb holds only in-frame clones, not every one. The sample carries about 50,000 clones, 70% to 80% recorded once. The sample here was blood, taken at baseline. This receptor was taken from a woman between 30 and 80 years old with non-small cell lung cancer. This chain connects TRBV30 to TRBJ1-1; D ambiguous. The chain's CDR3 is CAWTEVAMNTEAFF. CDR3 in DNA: TGTGCCTGGACGGAAGTTGCCATGAACACTGAAGCTTTCTTT.